This TCR beta chain was obtained from a study of blood T cells in healthy people across ages. Study as a whole: About one barcoded TCR beta cDNA was captured per two T cells. Findings and caveats of the study: Nothing was known about donor CMV status, and this possibly confounded expanded clonotype changes.

A second PCR of 7 to 11 cycles used a sample-barcoded 5' primer and a J-beta primer mix. MiXCR, run by TCRdb on the 5' RACE reads, gives a single entry per CDR3 protein. The sample has 550,000 to 800,000 distinct CDR3 sequences, approximately 30% seen once. On this clonotype: The antigen is not known.

This receptor was identified in a woman of 80 years or more in good health. What was sequenced was blood.

CDR3 DNA sequence: TGCGCCAGCAGCTTAGGGACGAGGGACACTGAAGCTTTCTTT. Residues: CASSLGTRDTEAFF. The chain couples TRBV5-1 to TRBJ1-1, with a weak D call TRBD1 (5 bases). Germline V gives CDR1 SGHRS, CDR2 YFSETQ. CDR3 length equals 14 residues. V dropped 2 bases and J dropped 3 bases, with 11 bases sitting between them.